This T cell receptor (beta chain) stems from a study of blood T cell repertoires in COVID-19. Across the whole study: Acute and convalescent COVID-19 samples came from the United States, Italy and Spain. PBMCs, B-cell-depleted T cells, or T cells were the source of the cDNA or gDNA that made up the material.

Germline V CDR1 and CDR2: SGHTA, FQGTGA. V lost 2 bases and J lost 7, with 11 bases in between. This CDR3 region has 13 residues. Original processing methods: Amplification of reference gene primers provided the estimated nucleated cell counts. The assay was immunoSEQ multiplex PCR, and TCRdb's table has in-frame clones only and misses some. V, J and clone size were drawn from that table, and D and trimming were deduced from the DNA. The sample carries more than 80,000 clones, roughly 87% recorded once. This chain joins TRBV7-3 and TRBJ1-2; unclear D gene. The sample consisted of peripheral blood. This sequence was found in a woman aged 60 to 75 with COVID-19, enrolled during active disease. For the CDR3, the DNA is TGTGCCAGCAGCTTAGACGGCGGTCGTGGCTACACCTTC. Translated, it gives CASSLDGGRGYTF.